Reported below is one T cell receptor (beta chain). The antigen is not known. The sample belongs to a study of CXCR3-negative and CXCR3-positive naive CD8 T cells. Study-wide findings and caveats: Comparably high diversity marked both naive subsets, whereas memory CD8+ cells had much lower diversity. After cryopreservation, CXCR3 expression dropped partially; most assays used fresh PBMCs.

Germline lookup yields CDR1 LGHNA and CDR2 YNFKEQ. The CDR3 length is 13 residues. UMI-labeled 5' RACE TRB cDNA libraries were prepared from the cells. TCRdb reprocessed the 5' RACE reads, with one entry per CDR3 protein and no DNA. This sample's clone table lists 100,000 to 150,000 distinct CDR3 sequences. At 300,000 cells each, triplicate sorts were carried out for each CD8+ T cell subset. Those CD8+ T cells considered naive were CD45RO-CCR7+CD27+CD95-. The source material was naive CXCR3- CD8+ T cells from blood. The subset here: CD45RO-CCR7+CD27+CD95- naive CD8+ T cells lacking CXCR3 (TNR3-). This chain joins TRBV4-2 and TRBJ2-7. The sequence came from a human donor in good health. Some clones in this sample may be carry-over from other donors' samples. The CDR3 here is CASSQAETYEQYF.